This T cell receptor beta chain was recovered during a study of blood T cell repertoires in COVID-19. This clone showed up just a few times. Looked up from germline, CDR1 is SGHKS and CDR2 is YYEKEE (reference sequence). The V gene lost 1 base and the J gene lost 2 bases, with 12 bases spanning the gap. The CDR3 extends over 15 amino acids. Using immunoSEQ multiplex PCR, the repertoire was profiled, and TCRdb retains in-frame clones only, with some absent. In the table there are 120,000 or so clones, about 77% of which are singletons. What was sequenced was peripheral blood. This TCR was recovered from a human donor in a cohort sampled during active COVID-19. The chain couples TRBV5-5 to TRBJ1-1; D is unclear. CDR3 loop: CASSLSAGRNTEAFF. The CDR3 bases are TGTGCCAGCAGCTTGTCGGCCGGGAGAAACACTGAAGCTTTCTTT.